These 4 T cell receptor beta chains were sequenced from one sample in a study of tumor and adjacent non-tumor tissue in lung cancer. RNA was extracted from bulk tissue without any cell sorting. TCRbeta libraries were built with three rounds of nested PCR, modified from ARM-PCR. TCRdb re-derived calls from the multiplex PCR reads in MiXCR, one entry per CDR3 protein. The sample lists 95,000 to 150,000 distinct CDR3 sequences, 66% occurring once. Sequenced input: lung tumor tissue. Source of these receptors: a man in his thirties or forties with non-small cell lung cancer.

This clonotype turned up a few times. A much larger clone lies a single base off, so this may be a read error. This chain uses TRBV29-1 with TRBJ1-1; D is undetermined. From germline, CDR1 is SQVTM and CDR2 ANQGSEA. The CDR3 totals 13 residues. CDR3 sequence: CSIEGISGTEAFF. The CDR3 DNA follows: TGCAGCATTGAAGGGATTTCAGGTACTGAAGCTTTCTTT.

The V gene is TRBV18, the J gene TRBJ2-7, with D uncertain. Germline loops: CDR1 KGHSH, CDR2 LQKENI. The CDR3 has 13 residues. Trimming shortened V by 0 bases and J by 6 bases, and 9 bases separated the two germline ends. The CDR3 sequence: CASSPPEVREQYF. The CDR3 nucleotides are TGTGCCAGCTCACCACCCGAGGTGCGCGAGCAGTACTTC.

The chain joins TRBV11-2 to TRBJ1-4; no clear D. Germline values: CDR1 SGHAT, CDR2 FQNNGV. CDR3 length equals 11 residues. Between the trimmed V and J ends, which lost 9 bases and 8 bases, there was a span of 10 bases. The CDR3 DNA is TGTGCCAGTAGCATGGAAGAAAAACTGTTTTTT. It encodes CASSMEEKLFF.

The chain joins TRBV9 to TRBJ2-7; possibly TRBD2 for D (5 bases). CDR1 SGDLS and CDR2 YYNGEE come from the germline V gene. Trimming cost V 1 base and J 4 bases, with 18 bases left between them. The CDR3 length is 16 residues. This CDR3 is CASSVRVDSESYEQYF. CDR3 nucleotides: TGTGCCAGCAGCGTACGTGTGGACTCCGAGTCATACGAGCAGTACTTC. The full variable domain, completed using reference TRBV9 and TRBJ2-7, is DSGVTQTPKHLITATGQRVTLRCSPRSGDLSVYWYQQSLDQGLQFLIQYYNGEERAKGNILERFSAQQFPDLHSELNLSSLELGDSALYFCASSVRVDSESYEQYFGPGTRLTVT.